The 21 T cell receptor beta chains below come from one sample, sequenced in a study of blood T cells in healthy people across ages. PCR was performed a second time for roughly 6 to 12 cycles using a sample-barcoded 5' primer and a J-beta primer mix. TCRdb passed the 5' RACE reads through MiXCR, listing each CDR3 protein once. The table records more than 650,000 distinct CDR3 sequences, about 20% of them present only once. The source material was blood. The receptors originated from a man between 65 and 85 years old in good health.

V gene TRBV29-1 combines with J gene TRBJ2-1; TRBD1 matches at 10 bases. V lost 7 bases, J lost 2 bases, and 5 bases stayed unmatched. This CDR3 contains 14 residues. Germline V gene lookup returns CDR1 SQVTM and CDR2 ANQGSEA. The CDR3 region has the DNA TGCAGCGCAGCGGACAGGGGGACCTACAATGAGCAGTTCTTC. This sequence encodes CSAADRGTYNEQFF.

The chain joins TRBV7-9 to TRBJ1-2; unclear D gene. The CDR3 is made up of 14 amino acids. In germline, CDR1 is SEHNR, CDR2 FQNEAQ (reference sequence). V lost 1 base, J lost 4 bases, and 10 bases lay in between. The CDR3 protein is CASSLEGRPYGYTF. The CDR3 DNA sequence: TGTGCCAGCAGCTTAGAAGGGCGCCCCTATGGCTACACCTTC.

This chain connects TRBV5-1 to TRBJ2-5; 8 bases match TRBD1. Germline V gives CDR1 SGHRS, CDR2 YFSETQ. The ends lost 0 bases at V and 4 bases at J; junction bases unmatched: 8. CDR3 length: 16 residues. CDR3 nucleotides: TGCGCCAGCAGCTTGGCCACCGGACAGGGAGTAGAGACCCAGTACTTC. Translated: CASSLATGQGVETQYF.

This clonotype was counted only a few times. The CDR3 DNA is TGTGCCAGCAGTGAAGCCCTCGGGCGGGGGCTCTCCTACGAGCAGTACTTC. Translated: CASSEALGRGLSYEQYF. The chain combines TRBV2 with TRBJ2-5; D perhaps matches TRBD2 (7 bases). Gene TRBJ2-7 matches the end of the DNA better, so the J call may be wrong. The CDR3 loop spans 17 amino acids. Germline CDR1 SNHLY, CDR2 FYNNEI.

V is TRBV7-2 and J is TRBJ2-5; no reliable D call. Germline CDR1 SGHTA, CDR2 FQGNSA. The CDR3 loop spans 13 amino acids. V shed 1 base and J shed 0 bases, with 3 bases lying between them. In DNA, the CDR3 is TGTACCAGCAGCTTAGTAAACCAAGAGACCCAGTACTTC. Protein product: CTSSLVNQETQYF.

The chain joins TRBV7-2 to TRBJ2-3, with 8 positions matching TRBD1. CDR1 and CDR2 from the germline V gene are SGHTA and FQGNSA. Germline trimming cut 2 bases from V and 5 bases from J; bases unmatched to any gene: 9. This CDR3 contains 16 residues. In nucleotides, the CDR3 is TGTGCCAGCAGCTTACAAGGGACAGGCCGTGGAGATACGCAGTATTTT. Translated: CASSLQGTGRGDTQYF.

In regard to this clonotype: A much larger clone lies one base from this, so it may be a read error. CDR3 loop: CASINTDTQYF. DNA for the CDR3: TGTGCCAGCATTAACACAGATACGCAGTATTTT. V and J are TRBV28 and TRBJ2-3; D call uncertain. This CDR3 has 11 amino acids. Per germline, CDR1 MDHEN and CDR2 SYDVKM. V shed 7 bases and J shed 2 bases, with 4 bases lying between them.

The CDR3 loop is CAISGGGRADTQYF. In DNA, the CDR3 is TGTGCCATCAGTGGCGGGGGTAGAGCAGATACGCAGTATTTT. This chain uses TRBV10-3 with TRBJ2-3; 7 positions agree with TRBD2. Germline values: CDR1 ENHRY, CDR2 SYGVKD. This CDR3 has 14 residues. Trimming at V came to 4 bases and at J to 4 bases, leaving 5 bases not matched to a gene.

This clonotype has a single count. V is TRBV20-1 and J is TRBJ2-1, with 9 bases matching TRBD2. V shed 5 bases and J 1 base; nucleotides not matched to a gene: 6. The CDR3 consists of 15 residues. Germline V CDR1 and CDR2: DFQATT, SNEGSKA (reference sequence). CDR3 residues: CSAGHSGSSYNEQFF. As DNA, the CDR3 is TGCAGTGCTGGCCATAGCGGGAGTTCCTACAATGAGCAGTTCTTC.

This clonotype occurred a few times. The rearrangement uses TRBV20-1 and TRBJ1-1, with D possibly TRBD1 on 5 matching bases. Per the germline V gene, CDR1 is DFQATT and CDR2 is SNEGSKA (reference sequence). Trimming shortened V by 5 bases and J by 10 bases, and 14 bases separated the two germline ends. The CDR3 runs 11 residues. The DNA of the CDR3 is TGCAGTGCTCCAGAGGGGTTTGTAGCTTTCTTT. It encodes CSAPEGFVAFF.

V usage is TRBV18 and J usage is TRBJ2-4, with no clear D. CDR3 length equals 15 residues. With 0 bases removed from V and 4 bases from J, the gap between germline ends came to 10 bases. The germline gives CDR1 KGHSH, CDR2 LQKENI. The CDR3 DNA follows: TGTGCCAGCTCACCACCGGCCGAGAGTAAAAACATTCAGTACTTC. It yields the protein CASSPPAESKNIQYF. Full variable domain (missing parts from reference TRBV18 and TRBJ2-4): NAGVMQNPRHLVRRRGQEARLRCSPMKGHSHVYWYRQLPEEGLKFMVYLQKENIIDESGMPKERFSAEFPKEGPSILRIQQVVRGDSAAYFCASSPPAESKNIQYFGAGTRLSVL.

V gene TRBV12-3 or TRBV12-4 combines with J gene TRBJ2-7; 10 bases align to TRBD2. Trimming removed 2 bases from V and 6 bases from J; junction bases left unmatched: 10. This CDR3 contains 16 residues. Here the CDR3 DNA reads TGTGCCAGCAGTTTAAACTTCCCAGCGGGGGGGCCCGAGCAGTACTTC. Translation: CASSLNFPAGGPEQYF.

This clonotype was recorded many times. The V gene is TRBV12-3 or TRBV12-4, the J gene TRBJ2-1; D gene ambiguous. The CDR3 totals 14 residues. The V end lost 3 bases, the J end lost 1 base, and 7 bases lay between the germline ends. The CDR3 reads CASSFLGSYNEQFF. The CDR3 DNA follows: TGTGCCAGCAGTTTCTTAGGGTCCTACAATGAGCAGTTCTTC.

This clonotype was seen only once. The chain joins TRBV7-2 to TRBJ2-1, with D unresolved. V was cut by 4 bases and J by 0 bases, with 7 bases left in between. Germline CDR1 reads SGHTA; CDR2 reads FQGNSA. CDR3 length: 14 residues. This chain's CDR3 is CASSYQPSYNEQFF. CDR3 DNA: TGTGCCAGCAGCTACCAACCCTCCTACAATGAGCAGTTCTTC.

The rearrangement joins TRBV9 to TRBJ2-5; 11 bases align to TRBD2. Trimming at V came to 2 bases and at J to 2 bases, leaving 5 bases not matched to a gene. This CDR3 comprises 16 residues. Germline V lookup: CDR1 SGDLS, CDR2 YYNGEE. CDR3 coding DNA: TGTGCCAGCAGCGTTTCGACTAGCGGGATTCAAGAGACCCAGTACTTC. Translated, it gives CASSVSTSGIQETQYF.

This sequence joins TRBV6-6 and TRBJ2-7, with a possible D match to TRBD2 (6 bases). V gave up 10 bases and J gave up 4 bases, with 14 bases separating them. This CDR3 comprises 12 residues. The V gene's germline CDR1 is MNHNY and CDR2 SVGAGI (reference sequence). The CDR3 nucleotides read TGTGCCACCCAGCGGGCTGGATACGAGCAGTACTTC. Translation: CATQRAGYEQYF.

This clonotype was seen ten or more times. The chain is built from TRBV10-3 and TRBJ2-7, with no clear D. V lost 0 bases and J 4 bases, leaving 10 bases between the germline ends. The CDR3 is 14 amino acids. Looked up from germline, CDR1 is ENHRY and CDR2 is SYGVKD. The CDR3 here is CAISESLSQYEQYV. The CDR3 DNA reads TGTGCCATCAGTGAGTCCTTAAGCCAATACGAGCAGTACGTC.

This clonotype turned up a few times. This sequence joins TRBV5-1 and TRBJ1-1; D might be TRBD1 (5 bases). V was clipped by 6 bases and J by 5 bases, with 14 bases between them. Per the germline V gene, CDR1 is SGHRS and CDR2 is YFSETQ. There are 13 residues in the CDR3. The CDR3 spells CASMGTGGTEAFF. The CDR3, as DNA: TGCGCCAGCATGGGCACCGGGGGGACTGAAGCTTTCTTT.

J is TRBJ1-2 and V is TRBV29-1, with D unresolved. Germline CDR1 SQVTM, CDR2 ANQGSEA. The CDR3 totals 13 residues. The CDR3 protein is CTSTAETNYGYTF. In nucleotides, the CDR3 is TGCACCAGTACAGCAGAGACTAACTATGGCTACACCTTC. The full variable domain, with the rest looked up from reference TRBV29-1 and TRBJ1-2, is SAVISQKPSRDICQRGTSLTIQCQVDSQVTMMFWYRQQPGQSLTLIATANQGSEATYESGFVIDKFPISRPNLTFSTLTVSNMSPEDSSIYLCTSTAETNYGYTFGSGTRLTVV.

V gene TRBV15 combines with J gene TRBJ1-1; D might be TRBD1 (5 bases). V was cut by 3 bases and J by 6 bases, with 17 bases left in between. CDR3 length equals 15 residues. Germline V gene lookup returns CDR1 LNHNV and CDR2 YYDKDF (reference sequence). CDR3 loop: CATSRDGLGDSEAFF. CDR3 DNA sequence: TGTGCCACCAGCAGGGATGGCCTGGGGGACTCTGAAGCTTTCTTT.

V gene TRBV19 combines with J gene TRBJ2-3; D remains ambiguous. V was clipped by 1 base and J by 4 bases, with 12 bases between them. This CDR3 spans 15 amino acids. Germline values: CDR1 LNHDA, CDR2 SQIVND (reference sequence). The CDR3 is CASSIASLGADTQYF. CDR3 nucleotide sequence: TGTGCCAGTAGTATAGCGAGCTTGGGCGCAGATACGCAGTATTTT.